One and the same sample provided the 28 T cell receptor beta chains below, sequenced in a study of shared clonotypes between healthy human individuals. Generated by immunoSEQ multiplex PCR, the TCRdb table keeps only in-frame clones and is missing some. The profile shows about 110,000 clones, about 67% of them singletons. Sequenced: memory CD8+ T cells sorted from blood. Documented subset: CD45RO+ cells pooled with CCR7-negative TemRA cells. Source of these receptors: a young woman in good health.

The chain carries TRBV7-9 and TRBJ1-1, with 8 bases aligning to TRBD1. The CDR3 is 15 residues long. Germline trimming cut 4 bases from V and 4 bases from J; bases unmatched to any gene: 8. Germline CDR1 SEHNR, CDR2 FQNEAQ (reference sequence). For the CDR3, the DNA is TGTGCCAGCAGCTACCTGCAGGGGGCGGGCACTGAAGCTTTCTTT. This encodes CASSYLQGAGTEAFF.

This clone has more than one count but fewer than ten. This sequence joins TRBV28 and TRBJ2-1; D possibly corresponds to TRBD2 (5 bases). Germline CDR1 MDHEN, CDR2 SYDVKM. The CDR3 consists of 14 residues. Trimming took off 6 bases at V and 8 bases at J, with 17 bases between the two ends. CDR3 in amino acids: CASRERLKGDEQFF. CDR3 nucleotide sequence: TGTGCCAGCAGAGAAAGACTAAAAGGTGATGAGCAGTTCTTC.

In its sample, this clone was seen a few times. The V call is TRBV29-1, the J call TRBJ2-1, with D possibly TRBD2 on 6 matching bases. Germline values: CDR1 SQVTM, CDR2 ANQGSEA. The CDR3 totals 10 residues. V lost 7 bases and J 10 bases, leaving 11 bases between the germline ends. The chain's CDR3 is CSARSGEQFF. As DNA, the CDR3 is TGCAGCGCAAGAAGCGGGGAGCAGTTCTTC.

The chain combines TRBV27 with TRBJ1-2; D ambiguous. Looked up from germline, CDR1 is MNHEY and CDR2 is SMNVEV (reference sequence). There are 15 residues in the CDR3. Trimming pared 0 bases from V and 6 bases from J, leaving 14 bases between. CDR3 region: CASSLSWWAGDGYTF. CDR3 bases: TGTGCCAGCAGTTTATCTTGGTGGGCCGGGGATGGCTACACCTTC.

Worth noting for this clone: In the same sample, other DNA sequences code for this CDR3. V usage is TRBV6-1 and J usage is TRBJ2-3, with D unclear. With 3 bases removed from V and 4 bases from J, the gap between germline ends came to 5 bases. The germline V gene encodes CDR1 MNHNS and CDR2 SASEGT. The CDR3 is 12 amino acids. The CDR3 DNA sequence: TGTGCCAGCAGTGAGGGATCAGATACGCAGTATTTT. This encodes CASSEGSDTQYF.

The CDR3 protein is CASSLSTSEAYNEQFF. CDR3 bases: TGTGCCAGCAGTTTATCGACTAGCGAGGCCTACAATGAGCAGTTCTTC. This chain connects TRBV27 to TRBJ2-1; 8 bases are a match to TRBD2. The germline CDR1 and CDR2 sequences are MNHEY and SMNVEV (reference sequence). This CDR3 contains 16 residues. With V trimmed by 0 bases and J by 2 bases, 3 bases remained unmatched.

This clone was recorded a few times. CDR3 sequence (DNA): TGTGCCAGCAGTGCATCTAGCGGGGACACAGATACGCAGTATTTT. This encodes CASSASSGDTDTQYF. The chain combines TRBV6-4 with TRBJ2-3; 9 bases are shared with TRBD2. In germline, CDR1 is MRHNA, CDR2 SNTAGT. The CDR3 spans 15 residues. Trimming cost V 4 bases and J 2 bases; bases outside gene matches: 4.

V and J are TRBV28 and TRBJ2-1; a possible D gene is TRBD2 (5 bases). V was clipped by 6 bases and J by 8 bases, with 23 bases between them. The CDR3 is 16 residues long. The germline CDR1 and CDR2 sequences are MDHEN and SYDVKM. The CDR3 DNA reads TGTGCCAGCAGCCACTCCCTGGGAGCGGTTCGTTATGAGCAGTTCTTC. Translated, it gives CASSHSLGAVRYEQFF.

The chain joins TRBV7-6 to TRBJ1-2, with D unresolved. CDR1 is SGHVS, CDR2 FNYEAQ, per germline. The CDR3 sequence is 15 residues long. Trimming shortened V by 4 bases and J by 8 bases, and 20 bases separated the two germline ends. CDR3 in amino acids: CASSSPGSTPGGYTF. The CDR3, as DNA: TGTGCCAGCAGCTCCCCCGGGTCCACCCCGGGAGGCTACACCTTC.

The V call is TRBV5-1, the J call TRBJ2-7; D is unresolved. Germline V gives CDR1 SGHRS, CDR2 YFSETQ. The CDR3 length is 12 residues. V was clipped by 1 base and J by 2 bases, with 4 bases between them. CDR3 in DNA: TGCGCCAGCAGCTTGCTCCCCTACGAGCAGTACTTC. Encoded protein: CASSLLPYEQYF. Based on the CDR3 plus reference TRBV5-1 and TRBJ2-7, the full variable domain is KAGVTQTPRYLIKTRGQQVTLSCSPISGHRSVSWYQQTPGQGLQFLFEYFSETQRNKGNFPGRFSGRQFSNSRSEMNVSTLELGDSALYLCASSLLPYEQYFGPGTRLTVT.

This clone was detected only once. V gene TRBV7-9 combines with J gene TRBJ2-3; D is ambiguous. From germline, CDR1 is SEHNR and CDR2 FQNEAQ (reference sequence). The CDR3 sequence is 11 residues long. V gave up 3 bases and J gave up 6 bases, with 4 bases separating them. The CDR3 loop is CASSFKDTQYF. The CDR3 DNA reads TGTGCCAGCAGCTTTAAGGATACGCAGTATTTT.

As concerns this clone: Other DNA sequences in this specimen translate into the identical CDR3. V usage is TRBV27 and J usage is TRBJ2-1; 12 bases are a match to TRBD2. Germline V lookup: CDR1 MNHEY, CDR2 SMNVEV (reference sequence). V was pared by 2 bases and J by 6 bases, with 2 bases of the junction left unmatched. The CDR3 is 15 amino acids. The CDR3 sequence is CASSLLAGGLNEQFF. CDR3 DNA sequence: TGTGCCAGCAGTTTACTAGCGGGAGGGCTCAATGAGCAGTTCTTC.

This clone came up once. Given a far larger clone just one base away, this is likely a sequencing read error. No DNA is shown, since the ends of the CDR3 on it are uncertain; the CDR3 is the one TCRdb lists. At the DNA level, this CDR3 is encoded by other sequences in the same sample as well. This chain joins TRBV30 and TRBJ2-2; the table calls TRBD2, which could not be checked here. The CDR3 numbers 17 amino acids, ends counted. Germline V gene data show CDR1 as GTSNPN and CDR2 as SVGIG (reference sequence). The CDR3 sequence: CAWSVVAGGIYTGELFF.

The chain recombines TRBV6-6 with TRBJ2-7; TRBD2 might be the D (5 bases). This CDR3 is 15 amino acids long. CDR1 and CDR2 from the germline V gene are MNHNY and SVGAGI (reference sequence). Trimming left V 2 bases short and J 2 bases short, with 13 bases between. The CDR3 sequence is CASSYRRVPPYEQYF. CDR3 in DNA: TGTGCCAGCAGTTACCGGCGGGTACCTCCCTACGAGCAGTACTTC.

The chain uses TRBV5-1 and TRBJ2-1; D unresolved. CDR3 size: 14 residues. The V gene lost 2 bases and the J gene lost 8 bases, with 14 bases spanning the gap. In germline, CDR1 is SGHRS, CDR2 YFSETQ. CDR3 in DNA: TGCGCCAGCAGCTTCGGTCTAGGCGTCCATGAGCAGTTCTTC. It is translated as CASSFGLGVHEQFF.

This clone has a count of ten or more. One end of the junction fails to match germline, which may point to a read error. This specimen includes other DNA sequences encoding the same CDR3. The V call is TRBV4-1, the J call TRBJ2-7; TRBD2 aligns across 11 bases. The CDR3 loop spans 16 amino acids. The germline V gene encodes CDR1 MGHRA and CDR2 YSYEKL. The CDR3 sequence: CASSQDGTSGSYEQYF. CDR3 bases: TGTGCCAGCAGCCAAGATGGGACTAGCGGCTCCTACGAGCAGTACTTC.

The V call is TRBV7-9, the J call TRBJ2-2; 11 bases line up with TRBD2. CDR1 is SEHNR and CDR2 is FQNEAQ in the germline V gene (reference sequence). After removal of 5 bases from V and 0 bases from J, the junction contained 2 bases not matched to a gene. The CDR3 loop spans 16 amino acids. The CDR3 DNA sequence: TGTGCCAGCAGCCTGACTAGCGGGACGAACACCGGGGAGCTGTTTTTT. Translation gives CASSLTSGTNTGELFF.

The J gene is TRBJ2-7, the V gene TRBV4-2, with D hard to call. CDR1 LGHNA and CDR2 YNFKEQ come from the germline V gene. V gave up 0 bases and J gave up 4 bases, with 10 bases separating them. This CDR3 contains 14 residues. The CDR3 reads CASSQDLVQYEQYF. The CDR3 DNA reads TGTGCCAGCAGCCAAGATCTGGTTCAGTACGAGCAGTACTTC.

The chain carries TRBV7-9 and TRBJ2-5; 11 positions agree with TRBD2. The CDR3 has 16 residues. The J segment lost 4 bases and the V segment lost 5 bases, leaving 9 bases of the junction unmatched. Per germline, CDR1 SEHNR and CDR2 FQNEAQ (reference sequence). CDR3 sequence: CASSPPLAGGGETQYF. The DNA of the CDR3 is TGTGCCAGCAGCCCTCCGCTAGCGGGAGGTGGAGAGACCCAGTACTTC. The variable domain in full, completed from reference TRBV7-9 and TRBJ2-5, reads DTGVSQNPRHKITKRGQNVTFRCDPISEHNRLYWYRQTLGQGPEFLTYFQNEAQLEKSRLLSDRFSAERPKGSFSTLEIQRTEQGDSAMYLCASSPPLAGGGETQYFGPGTRLLVL.

This chain joins TRBV9 and TRBJ2-3; tentative D call: TRBD2 (5 bases). The CDR3 covers 14 residues. Per germline, CDR1 SGDLS and CDR2 YYNGEE. V shed 0 bases and J shed 3 bases, with 8 bases lying between them. The CDR3 reads CASSVGGETDTQYF. The CDR3 DNA reads as TGTGCCAGCAGCGTAGGGGGAGAGACAGATACGCAGTATTTT.

This chain connects TRBV4-1 to TRBJ2-7; 9 bases map to TRBD1. Unmatched junction bases numbered 10, after V lost 1 base and J lost 6 bases. This CDR3 comprises 16 residues. Germline V gives CDR1 MGHRA, CDR2 YSYEKL. The CDR3 coding sequence is TGCGCCAGCAGCCAAGTCGCCGGGACAGGGAGGGGCGAGCAGTACTTC. Its protein product is CASSQVAGTGRGEQYF.

This clone is large (0.1 to 1%) within its sample. The chain combines TRBV7-9 with TRBJ2-1; TRBD2 matches at 7 bases. This CDR3 is built from 15 residues. V shed 5 bases and J 5 bases; nucleotides not matched to a gene: 9. Germline-derived CDR1 and CDR2 are SEHNR and FQNEAQ (reference sequence). The CDR3 DNA is TGTGCCAGCAGCCCAACTAGCGCAGGTGACAATGAGCAGTTCTTC. Its translation is CASSPTSAGDNEQFF.

As DNA, the CDR3 is TGTGCCAGCAGTTTACATCCTCCGGGGGCCAACGTCCTGACTTTC. It specifies CASSLHPPGANVLTF. V is TRBV28 and J is TRBJ2-6; D remains ambiguous. Trimming took 2 bases from V and 4 from J, leaving 9 bases between them. Germline V lookup: CDR1 MDHEN, CDR2 SYDVKM. The CDR3 extends over 15 amino acids.

This rearrangement joins TRBV11-2 to TRBJ2-2; 9 nucleotides line up with TRBD1. The J segment lost 2 bases and the V segment lost 5 bases, leaving 6 bases of the junction unmatched. The CDR3 totals 16 residues. Germline V gene sequence: CDR1 SGHAT, CDR2 FQNNGV. CDR3 nucleotide sequence: TGTGCCAGCAGCCCAGGGGGACAGGGAAACACCGGGGAGCTGTTTTTT. Protein product: CASSPGGQGNTGELFF.

The rearrangement links TRBV2 to TRBJ2-7; possible D gene TRBD1, 6 bases. The CDR3 is made up of 18 amino acids. The germline V gene encodes CDR1 SNHLY and CDR2 FYNNEI. V dropped 1 base and J dropped 6 bases, with 25 bases sitting between them. This CDR3 is CASSEEYRDTLGIGEQYF. The CDR3 nucleotides are TGTGCCAGCAGTGAAGAGTATCGGGACACTTTAGGGATTGGCGAGCAGTACTTC.

The sample holds one count of this clone. The V and J genes are TRBV5-4 and TRBJ1-2; 12 bases fit TRBD1. Germline loops: CDR1 SGHNT, CDR2 YYREEE (reference sequence). CDR3 length: 16 residues. The ends lost 4 bases at V and 5 bases at J; junction bases unmatched: 9. Here the CDR3 reads CASSGDRGRLWYGYTF. The CDR3 nucleotides read TGTGCCAGCAGCGGGGACAGGGGGCGCTTATGGTATGGCTACACCTTC.

Only a few counts were recorded for this clone. J is TRBJ1-2 and V is TRBV27, with 7 bases matching TRBD1. In germline, CDR1 is MNHEY, CDR2 SMNVEV (reference sequence). The CDR3 length is 16 residues. V was clipped by 4 bases and J by 6 bases; unmatched bases: 14. CDR3 sequence: CASSSLTLGTADGYTF. CDR3 DNA sequence: TGTGCCAGCAGTTCCTTAACTCTTGGGACAGCAGATGGCTACACCTTC.

V gene TRBV12-5 combines with J gene TRBJ2-3; D may match TRBD1 or TRBD2 (5 bases each). The CDR3 loop spans 18 amino acids. Between the trimmed V and J ends, which lost 4 bases and 6 bases, there was a span of 26 bases. CDR1 is LGHNT and CDR2 is FRNRAP in the germline V gene. CDR3 DNA: TGTGCTAGTGGTTGGGGCGGGTTTGGCGTCCAGCCGGGGGATACGCAGTATTTT. Protein product: CASGWGGFGVQPGDTQYF.